This T cell receptor (beta chain) derives from a study of T-cell reconstitution after alpha-beta-depleted transplantation in children (dated by TCRdb to about 2016). Broadly, across the study: Using TCR repertoire profiling, the study followed T-cell immune reconstitution in a quantitative way in children after TCRalphabeta/CD19-depleted allogeneic hematopoietic cell transplantation.

Libraries came from PCR. This sample was sequenced with an Illumina HiSeq 2500. TCR libraries were prepared with molecular barcoding, using unique molecular identifiers to normalize TCRbeta repertoire quantification. TCRdb trimmed the raw reads at Q25, called clones with MiXCR and kept productive beta chains. Rows are combined by CDR3 protein, so each entry shows the most common genes and DNA. This sample is represented by approximately 50,000 distinct CDR3 sequences; about 50% of them were singletons. 30% to 40% of the sample rests with the top ten. This specimen's treatment or condition label, per the study, means: allogeneic hematopoietic cell transplantation with graft depleted of TCRalphabeta T cells and CD19 B cells. The children who served as transplant recipients had been given grafts of TCRalphabeta/CD19-depleted allogeneic hematopoietic cells. Overall study outcomes, separate from this receptor: The apparently early alphabetaT-cell count recovery about two months after transplant was reportedly dependent on only several hundred rapidly expanded clones derived from non-depleted graft cells. In some patients, the high TCRbeta diversity seen at day 60 was put down to recipient T cells and intrathymic progenitors that had survived conditioning. Over the following months the frequencies of hyperexpanded clones went down, and after one year T-cell counts and TCRbeta diversity were mostly credited to newly produced T cells.

About this clonotype itself: Its recognized antigen is unknown. Qualities for individual bases were not recorded, and no much larger clone is one base off.

For this chain, trimming is 4 bases at the V end and 5 bases at the J end, and the number of junction bases without a gene match is 3. CDR3 length: 13 amino acids, cysteine to phenylalanine. Of all the DNA, just the CDR3 is kept, 39 bases in frame from base 1. From a lookup of the germline V gene, CDR1 and CDR2 are SGHTA and FQGNSA. Specimen: peripheral blood, collected before TCRalphabeta/CD19-depleted stem cell transplant. The V gene is TRBV7-2 and the J gene is TRBJ1-1, with 8 bases in between that match TRBD1. This clonotype was obtained from a boy under two years old with SCID, due to receive a stem cell transplant. The sequenced DNA is TGTGCCAGCAGCTCACAGGGGGGTACTGAAGCTTTCTTT. Its amino acids are CASSSQGGTEAFF.